The next 28 T cell receptor beta chains were all read from a single sample in a study of cytomegalovirus exposure and HLA in healthy donors. Using immunoSEQ multiplex PCR, the repertoire was profiled, and TCRdb retains in-frame clones only, with some absent. The repertoire includes around 190,000 clones, around 85% of them detected once, and about 16% sits in the top ten. The sample taken for sequencing was PBMCs. These receptors were taken from a man younger than 30 in good health and CMV-seropositive.

The J gene is TRBJ2-2, the V gene TRBV7-9; D might be TRBD2 (5 bases). Between the trimmed V and J ends, which lost 4 bases and 6 bases, there was a span of 12 bases. Germline assignment: CDR1 SEHNR and CDR2 FQNEAQ (reference sequence). The CDR3 contains 14 residues. The CDR3, as DNA: TGTGCCAGCAGCTGGGAAATGGAGGCCGGGGAGCTGTTTTTT. Its protein product is CASSWEMEAGELFF.

The gene calls are TRBV27 and TRBJ2-1; tentatively, D is TRBD2 (6 bases). Per germline, CDR1 MNHEY and CDR2 SMNVEV (reference sequence). CDR3 length: 15 amino acids. The germline V and J ends were trimmed by 2 bases and 2 bases, with 10 bases remaining between them. The DNA for the CDR3 is TGTGCCAGCAGTTTAGGAGCGGGCCCCTACAATGAGCAGTTCTTC. This translates into CASSLGAGPYNEQFF.

V usage is TRBV10-3 and J usage is TRBJ2-1; 9 bases match TRBD1. This CDR3 spans 13 amino acids. V dropped 5 bases and J dropped 8; count of bases not matched to a gene: 4. Germline assignment: CDR1 ENHRY and CDR2 SYGVKD. CDR3 nucleotide sequence: TGTGCCATCAGTAAGGACAGGGGCCATGAGCAGTTCTTC. Encoded protein: CAISKDRGHEQFF.

The chain recombines TRBV7-6 with TRBJ2-1; 8 bases align to TRBD1. The length of the CDR3 is 16 residues. Germline V gene sequence: CDR1 SGHVS, CDR2 FNYEAQ. Losses at the gene ends were 5 bases for V and 7 bases for J; bases not matched to a gene: 13. CDR3: CASSDDDRGGMNEQFF. The CDR3 DNA is TGTGCCAGCAGCGACGATGACAGGGGTGGTATGAATGAGCAGTTCTTC.

The chain links TRBV11-2 to TRBJ2-7, with 9 bases identical to TRBD2. Germline CDR1 and CDR2: SGHAT and FQNNGV. The CDR3 length is 16 residues. V was pared by 5 bases and J by 0 bases, with 8 bases of the junction left unmatched. CDR3 nucleotide sequence: TGTGCCAGCAGCCGCTCTAGCGGGGCGAGCTCCTACGAGCAGTACTTC. Protein: CASSRSSGASSYEQYF.

V and J are TRBV6-5 and TRBJ1-1; 7 nucleotides match TRBD1. This CDR3 has 16 residues. Germline V gene data show CDR1 as MNHEY and CDR2 as SVGAGI. V lost 2 bases to trimming and J lost 1 base; unmatched junction nucleotides: 7. As DNA, the CDR3 is TGTGCCAGCAGTTACATTCCGAGACAGGGGAACACTGAAGCTTTCTTT. Translation: CASSYIPRQGNTEAFF.

J is TRBJ2-1 and V is TRBV13; the D gene is possibly TRBD2 (5 bases). The CDR3 sequence is 12 residues long. CDR1 is PRHDT, CDR2 FYEKMQ, per germline (reference sequence). Deletions cut 1 base from V and 8 bases from J, with 6 bases between. CDR3 in DNA: TGTGCCAGCAGCTTAGCAGCGGATGAGCAGTTCTTC. It is translated as CASSLAADEQFF. The whole variable domain, filled in from reference TRBV13 and TRBJ2-1, reads AAGVIQSPRHLIKEKRETATLKCYPIPRHDTVYWYQQGPGQDPQFLISFYEKMQSDKGSIPDRFSAQQFSDYHSELNMSSLELGDSALYFCASSLAADEQFFGPGTRLTVL.

The rearrangement links TRBV6-5 to TRBJ1-5, with 11 positions matching TRBD1. Per germline, CDR1 MNHEY and CDR2 SVGAGI. The CDR3 consists of 15 residues. Trimming removed 6 bases from V and 6 bases from J; junction bases left unmatched: 7. The CDR3 reads CASSRGQGASQPQHF. CDR3 DNA: TGTGCCAGCAGCCGAGGACAGGGGGCATCTCAGCCCCAGCATTTT.

J is TRBJ2-3 and V is TRBV27; 8 bases line up with TRBD1. Germline V gene sequence: CDR1 MNHEY, CDR2 SMNVEV (reference sequence). The CDR3 covers 16 residues. Trimming cost V 2 bases and J 1 base; bases outside gene matches: 5. CDR3 coding DNA: TGTGCCAGCAGTTTAAGGGCACAGGGGGGCACAGATACGCAGTATTTT. Translation: CASSLRAQGGTDTQYF.

This clone was counted only a few times. One junction end disagrees with the germline gene, perhaps due to a read error. The chain employs TRBV6-6 and TRBJ2-7; tentatively, D is TRBD1 (6 bases). Germline CDR1 is MNHNY and CDR2 is SVGAGI (reference sequence). The CDR3 totals 13 residues. CDR3 protein: CASSGAARGRVNF. The CDR3 bases are TGTGCCAGCAGTGGGGCGGCCAGGGGCCGGGTGAACTTC.

The chain joins TRBV4-1 to TRBJ2-1; 9 bases line up with TRBD2. Germline CDR1 is MGHRA and CDR2 is YSYEKL. The CDR3 has 15 residues. V lost 2 bases to trimming and J lost 6 bases; unmatched junction nucleotides: 5. CDR3 region: CASSQRLAVSNEQFF. As DNA, the CDR3 is TGCGCCAGCAGCCAAAGACTAGCGGTCAGCAATGAGCAGTTCTTC.

V usage is TRBV4-1 and J usage is TRBJ2-4; D not resolved. The CDR3 loop spans 13 amino acids. The ends were cut back, 4 bases at V and 10 bases at J, with 14 bases in the middle. The germline V gene encodes CDR1 MGHRA and CDR2 YSYEKL. CDR3 region: CASSLTRLEIQYF. The CDR3 DNA follows: TGCGCCAGCAGCCTCACGAGACTCGAGATTCAGTACTTC.

This clone was seen only once. The chain has TRBV9 and TRBJ1-1; D unresolved. CDR1 and CDR2 (germline): SGDLS, YYNGEE. This CDR3 region has 14 residues. V dropped 2 bases and J dropped 4 bases, with 12 bases sitting between them. CDR3: CASSVRGEGTEAFF. CDR3 nucleotides: TGTGCCAGCAGCGTCAGAGGCGAAGGCACTGAAGCTTTCTTT. The full variable domain, with the rest looked up from reference TRBV9 and TRBJ1-1, is DSGVTQTPKHLITATGQRVTLRCSPRSGDLSVYWYQQSLDQGLQFLIQYYNGEERAKGNILERFSAQQFPDLHSELNLSSLELGDSALYFCASSVRGEGTEAFFGQGTRLTVV.

The chain is built from TRBV10-3 and TRBJ1-2; 9 bases align to TRBD1. Germline-derived CDR1 and CDR2 are ENHRY and SYGVKD. V trimming: 11 bases; J trimming: 0 bases; junction bases outside the gene matches: 10. The CDR3 is 15 residues long. Here the CDR3 reads CAVRTGAAANYGYTF. The CDR3 DNA is TGTGCCGTTCGGACAGGGGCAGCAGCTAACTATGGCTACACCTTC.

The V gene is TRBV2, the J gene TRBJ2-7; perhaps TRBD1 as D (5 bases). Trimming took off 8 bases at V and 1 base at J, with 9 bases between the two ends. This CDR3 has 12 amino acids. From germline, CDR1 is SNHLY and CDR2 FYNNEI. The CDR3 coding sequence is TGTGCCAGCTCGACAGATTCCTACGAGCAGTACTTC. Amino acid sequence: CASSTDSYEQYF.

The V gene is TRBV27, the J gene TRBJ1-3; 7 bases map to TRBD1. The CDR3 is 13 residues long. Germline loops: CDR1 MNHEY, CDR2 SMNVEV (reference sequence). The V gene end was trimmed by 4 bases and the J gene end by 4 bases; junction bases not matched to a gene: 1. Here the CDR3 DNA reads TGTGCCAGCAGTTACAGGGGCGGAAACACCATATATTTT. Amino acids: CASSYRGGNTIYF.

J is TRBJ1-2 and V is TRBV19, with 9 bases matching TRBD1. The CDR3 runs to 14 residues. The germline V gene has CDR1 LNHDA and CDR2 SQIVND (reference sequence). J gave up 4 bases and V 11 bases, and 11 bases lay outside the gene matches. The CDR3: CASWRTGEIYGYTF. In DNA form, the CDR3 reads TGTGCCTCCTGGAGGACAGGGGAAATCTATGGCTACACCTTC.

This clone was observed once. The gene calls are TRBV29-1 and TRBJ1-2; tentatively, D is TRBD1 (6 bases). Germline assignment: CDR1 SQVTM and CDR2 ANQGSEA. The germline V and J ends were trimmed by 0 bases and 8 bases, with 10 bases remaining between them. The length of the CDR3 is 12 residues. The CDR3 loop reads CSVEEWGRGYTF. The CDR3 region has the DNA TGCAGCGTTGAAGAATGGGGGCGAGGCTACACCTTC.

This clone has only one observation. The chain joins TRBV5-6 to TRBJ1-2, with 7 bases identical to TRBD1. V lost 1 base and J lost 6; bases outside the gene matches: 3. Germline lookup yields CDR1 SGHDT and CDR2 YYEEEE. The CDR3 spans 13 residues. CDR3: CASSLRGGHGYTF. In nucleotides, the CDR3 is TGTGCCAGCAGCTTGAGAGGGGGCCATGGCTACACCTTC.

This rearrangement joins TRBV4-1 to TRBJ2-3, with D possibly TRBD2 on 6 matching bases. The CDR3 length is 15 residues. The ends were cut back, 3 bases at V and 3 bases at J, with 13 bases in the middle. The germline V gene encodes CDR1 MGHRA and CDR2 YSYEKL. CDR3 in amino acids: CASSQALTSTDTQYF. The CDR3 nucleotides are TGCGCCAGCAGCCAGGCTTTGACTAGTACAGATACGCAGTATTTT.

This clone was seen more than once but under ten times. This chain uses TRBV9 with TRBJ2-2, with a weak D call TRBD2 (6 bases). This CDR3 has 16 residues. Trimming left V 4 bases short and J 2 bases short, with 15 bases between. The V gene's germline CDR1 is SGDLS and CDR2 YYNGEE. The CDR3: CASSIRGTPNTGELFF. DNA of the CDR3: TGTGCCAGCAGCATCCGGGGGACTCCTAACACCGGGGAGCTGTTTTTT.

This chain joins TRBV30 and TRBJ1-1; tentative D call: TRBD1 (5 bases). V was pared by 1 base and J by 2 bases, with 17 bases between. Looked up from germline, CDR1 is GTSNPN and CDR2 is SVGIG (reference sequence). CDR3 length equals 16 residues. CDR3 nucleotide sequence: TGTGCCTGGAGTGCTCTGACCCGACAGCTAAACACTGAAGCTTTCTTT. This gives the protein CAWSALTRQLNTEAFF.

The V gene is TRBV28, the J gene TRBJ1-1; D might be TRBD1 (5 bases). Trimming stripped 2 bases from V and 5 bases from J, with 12 bases between. Germline CDR1 reads MDHEN; CDR2 reads SYDVKM. The CDR3 is made up of 14 amino acids. In DNA form, the CDR3 reads TGTGCCAGCAGTTTAAGGTATAGGGGAACTGAAGCTTTCTTT. Translating gives CASSLRYRGTEAFF.

The gene calls are TRBV12-5 and TRBJ2-7, with 11 bases that match TRBD2. This CDR3 is built from 14 residues. Germline CDR1 LGHNT, CDR2 FRNRAP. After removal of 5 bases from V and 5 bases from J, the junction contained 5 bases not matched to a gene. In DNA, the CDR3 is TGTGCTAGTGGTCGTCCGGGACTAGCGGACGAGCAGTACTTC. Amino acid sequence: CASGRPGLADEQYF.

The chain links TRBV5-3 to TRBJ1-5; TRBD1 agrees at 8 bases. TRBV5-3 is treated as an ORF (open reading frame) with a function not yet certain. The CDR3 runs 14 residues. The junction had 7 bases not matched to a gene; V was cut back by 3 bases and J by 8 bases. The DNA for the CDR3 is TGTGCCAGAAGCTCCGGACAGGGCTTGAAGCCCCAGCATTTT. Protein product: CARSSGQGLKPQHF.

The rearrangement links TRBV4-1 to TRBJ2-5; 10 bases are shared with TRBD1. The V segment lost 4 bases and the J segment 5 bases; nucleotides outside the gene matches: 4. The CDR3 is 14 amino acids. CDR1 is MGHRA, CDR2 YSYEKL, per germline. The CDR3 DNA reads TGCGCCAGCAGCCCCGGACAGGGGGTTGAGACCCAGTACTTC. It codes for CASSPGQGVETQYF.

This clone was detected only once. The chain is built from TRBV5-4 and TRBJ2-3, with D possibly being TRBD2 (6 bases). Looked up from germline, CDR1 is SGHNT and CDR2 is YYREEE (reference sequence). The CDR3 is 16 amino acids. The V end lost 0 bases, the J end lost 1 base, and 12 bases lay between the germline ends. The DNA for the CDR3 is TGTGCCAGCAGCTTGGCCCGGAGGGGCCGCACAGATACGCAGTATTTT. It yields the protein CASSLARRGRTDTQYF.

The gene calls are TRBV7-9 and TRBJ1-3; D is ambiguous. The V gene lost 6 bases and the J gene lost 0 bases, with 9 bases spanning the gap. Germline CDR1 SEHNR, CDR2 FQNEAQ (reference sequence). The CDR3 contains 14 residues. CDR3 coding DNA: TGTGCCAGCAGGGAGGGAAACTCTGGAAACACCATATATTTT. Its translation: CASREGNSGNTIYF.